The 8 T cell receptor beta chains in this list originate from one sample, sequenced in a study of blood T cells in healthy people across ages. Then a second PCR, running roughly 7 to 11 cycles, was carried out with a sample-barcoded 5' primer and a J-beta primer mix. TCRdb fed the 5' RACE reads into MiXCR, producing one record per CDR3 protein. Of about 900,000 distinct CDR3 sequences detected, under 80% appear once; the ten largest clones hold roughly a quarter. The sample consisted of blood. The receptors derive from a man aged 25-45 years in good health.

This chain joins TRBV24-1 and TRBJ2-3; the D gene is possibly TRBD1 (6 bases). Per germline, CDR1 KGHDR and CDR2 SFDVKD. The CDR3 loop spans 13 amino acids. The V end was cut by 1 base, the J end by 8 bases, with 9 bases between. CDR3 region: CATSDFGRGTQYF. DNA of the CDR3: TGTGCCACCAGTGATTTTGGCAGGGGTACGCAGTATTTT.

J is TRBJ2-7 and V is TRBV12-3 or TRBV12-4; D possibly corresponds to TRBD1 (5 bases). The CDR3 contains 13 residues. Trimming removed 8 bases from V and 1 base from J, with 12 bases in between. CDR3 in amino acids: CASRQPSSYEQYF. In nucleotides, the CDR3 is TGTGCCAGCCGACAGCCGAGTTCCTACGAGCAGTACTTC.

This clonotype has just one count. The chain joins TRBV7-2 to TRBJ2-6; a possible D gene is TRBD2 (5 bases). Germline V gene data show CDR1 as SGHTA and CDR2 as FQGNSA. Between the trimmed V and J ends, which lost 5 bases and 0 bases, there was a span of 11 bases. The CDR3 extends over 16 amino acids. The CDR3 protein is CASSTVASSGANVLTF. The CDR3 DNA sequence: TGTGCCAGCAGCACCGTAGCGAGCTCTGGGGCCAACGTCCTGACTTTC.

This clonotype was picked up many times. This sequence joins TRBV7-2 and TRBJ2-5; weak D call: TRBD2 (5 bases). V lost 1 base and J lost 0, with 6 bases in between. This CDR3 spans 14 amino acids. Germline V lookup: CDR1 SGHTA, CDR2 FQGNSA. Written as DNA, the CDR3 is TGTGCCAGCAGCTTAGGAGGGTACCAAGAGACCCAGTACTTC. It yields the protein CASSLGGYQETQYF.

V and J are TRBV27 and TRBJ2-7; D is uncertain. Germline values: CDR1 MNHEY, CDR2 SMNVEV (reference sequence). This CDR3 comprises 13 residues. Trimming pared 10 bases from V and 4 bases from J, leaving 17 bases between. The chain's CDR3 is CATMSGSSYEQYF. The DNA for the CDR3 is TGTGCCACCATGTCCGGGTCCTCTTACGAGCAGTACTTC.

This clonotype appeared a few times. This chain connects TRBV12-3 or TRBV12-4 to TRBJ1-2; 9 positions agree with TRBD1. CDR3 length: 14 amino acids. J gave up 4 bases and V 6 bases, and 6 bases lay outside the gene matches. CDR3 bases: TGTGCCAGCAGGGAAACAGGGGGCGGCTATGGCTACACCTTC. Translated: CASRETGGGYGYTF.

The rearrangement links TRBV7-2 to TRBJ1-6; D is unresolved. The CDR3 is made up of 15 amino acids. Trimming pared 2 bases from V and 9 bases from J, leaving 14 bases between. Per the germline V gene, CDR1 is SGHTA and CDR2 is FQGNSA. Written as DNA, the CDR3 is TGTGCCAGCAGCTTACAGGCCCCGGGTGCTTCACCCCTCCACTTT. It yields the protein CASSLQAPGASPLHF.

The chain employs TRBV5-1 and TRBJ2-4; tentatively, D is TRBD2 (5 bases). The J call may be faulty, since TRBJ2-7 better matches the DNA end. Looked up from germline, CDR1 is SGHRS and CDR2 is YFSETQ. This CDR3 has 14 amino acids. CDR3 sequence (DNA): TGCGCCAGCCGCCAAGAGAGGGAGATCAACGAGCAGTACTTC. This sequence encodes CASRQEREINEQYF.